These 25 T cell receptor beta chains came from one sample sequenced in a study of blood T cells in healthy people across ages. The authors ran a second PCR of roughly 7 to 11 cycles using a sample-barcoded 5' primer and a J-beta primer mix. MiXCR was run by TCRdb on the 5' RACE reads, yielding one entry per CDR3 protein. The data hold more than 900,000 distinct CDR3 sequences, with under 30% observed a single time. The sample was also linked to a second study, of T cells of mothers and their children.

Sequencing was done on a sample of blood. The receptor set was obtained from a girl aged 2 to 10 in good health.

This clonotype was observed a handful of times. The chain recombines TRBV13 with TRBJ2-7; TRBD2 matches at 12 bases. Germline V gives CDR1 PRHDT, CDR2 FYEKMQ (reference sequence). Unmatched junction bases numbered 8, after V lost 4 bases and J lost 7 bases. The length of the CDR3 is 15 residues. The CDR3 loop reads CASSSSGGAPGEQYF. The CDR3 DNA sequence: TGTGCCAGCAGCTCTAGCGGGGGGGCCCCCGGGGAGCAGTACTTC.

The chain couples TRBV20-1 to TRBJ1-2, with TRBD1 matching over 7 bases. Germline V gives CDR1 DFQATT, CDR2 SNEGSKA (reference sequence). Trimming cost V 6 bases and J 4 bases; bases outside gene matches: 8. This CDR3 spans 13 amino acids. The DNA of the CDR3 is TGCAGTGCGGGGGGACAGATGTCCTATGGCTACACCTTC. As protein: CSAGGQMSYGYTF.

The chain is built from TRBV4-3 and TRBJ2-2, with D possibly TRBD1 on 5 matching bases. Between the trimmed V and J ends, which lost 0 bases and 0 bases, there was a span of 11 bases. The CDR3 is 17 amino acids. The germline gives CDR1 LGHNA, CDR2 YSLEER. CDR3 in amino acids: CASSQDRRAANTGELFF. CDR3 DNA sequence: TGCGCCAGCAGCCAAGATCGCAGGGCCGCGAACACCGGGGAGCTGTTTTTT.

This clonotype has at least ten counts. The chain couples TRBV20-1 to TRBJ1-2; D is undetermined. Germline V lookup: CDR1 DFQATT, CDR2 SNEGSKA (reference sequence). This CDR3 has 14 amino acids. The V gene lost 6 bases and the J gene lost 4 bases, with 18 bases spanning the gap. The CDR3 region has the DNA TGCAGTGCAGTGGGAGAGGAACAGTTCTATGGCTACACCTTC. Translation gives CSAVGEEQFYGYTF.

The V and J genes are TRBV14 and TRBJ2-7; maybe TRBD2 (5 bases). Germline lookup yields CDR1 SGHDN and CDR2 FVKESK. The CDR3 length is 12 residues. Trimming removed 8 bases from V and 4 bases from J, with 12 bases in between. The CDR3: CASGRWGYEQYF. The CDR3 DNA reads as TGTGCCAGCGGGAGATGGGGATACGAGCAGTACTTC.

This chain joins TRBV12-3 or TRBV12-4 and TRBJ2-5, with 9 positions matching TRBD1. The J call may be incorrect, as the DNA end agrees better with TRBJ2-1. The CDR3 runs 16 residues. CDR3 sequence reads: CASSTRGTGLYNEQFF. As DNA, the CDR3 is TGTGCCAGCAGTACACGTGGGACAGGGCTCTACAATGAGCAGTTCTTC.

The rearrangement joins TRBV6-5 to TRBJ1-2; TRBD1 is a possible D gene (6 bases). V shed 2 bases and J shed 4 bases, with 11 bases lying between them. In germline, CDR1 is MNHEY, CDR2 SVGAGI. This CDR3 spans 14 amino acids. CDR3: CASSYLQGIYGYTF. The DNA for the CDR3 is TGTGCCAGCAGTTACCTGCAGGGGATCTATGGCTACACCTTC.

This clonotype showed up just a few times. The CDR3 loop is CASSQGEGGLYYNEQFF. CDR3 DNA: TGTGCCAGCAGCCAAGGTGAAGGGGGCCTCTACTACAATGAGCAGTTCTTC. The V call is TRBV14, the J call TRBJ2-1; TRBD1 agrees at 7 bases. CDR3 length: 17 residues. With V trimmed by 1 base and J by 3 bases, 9 bases remained unmatched. Germline CDR1 is SGHDN and CDR2 is FVKESK.

This CDR3 reads CASSQEPGHQETQYF. The CDR3 nucleotides read TGCGCCAGCAGCCAAGAACCCGGCCACCAAGAGACCCAGTACTTC. The chain joins TRBV4-1 to TRBJ2-5, with D uncertain. Trimming pared 0 bases from V and 0 bases from J, leaving 8 bases between. This CDR3 is 15 amino acids long. CDR1 is MGHRA, CDR2 YSYEKL, per germline.

The chain uses TRBV6-1 and TRBJ1-1, with D unclear. V was pared by 2 bases and J by 3 bases, with 10 bases between. This CDR3 has 14 amino acids. In germline, CDR1 is MNHNS, CDR2 SASEGT. The chain's CDR3 is CASSETLGDTEAFF. Here the CDR3 DNA reads TGTGCCAGCAGTGAAACTTTGGGTGACACTGAAGCTTTCTTT.

The CDR3 DNA reads as TGCAGCGTTCGCCTAGCGGGGCTCCATCCCAGCGAGCAGTACTTC. This codes for CSVRLAGLHPSEQYF. The V call is TRBV29-1, the J call TRBJ2-7, with 9 bases matching TRBD2. Trimming took 5 bases from V and 6 from J; bases not matched to a gene: 14. The length of the CDR3 is 15 residues. The germline V gene encodes CDR1 SQVTM and CDR2 ANQGSEA.

This clonotype has only a few counts. This chain links TRBV9 with TRBJ2-2; unclear D gene. V was cut by 4 bases and J by 5 bases, with 9 bases left in between. CDR3 length: 13 residues. Germline V CDR1 and CDR2: SGDLS, YYNGEE. CDR3 DNA: TGTGCCAGCAGCCCGCCGATTACCGGGGAGCTGTTTTTT. Amino acids: CASSPPITGELFF.

V usage is TRBV20-1 and J usage is TRBJ2-2; no firm D call. CDR1 and CDR2 (germline): DFQATT, SNEGSKA (reference sequence). The CDR3 contains 13 residues. Trimming cost V 5 bases and J 1 base, with 8 bases left between them. Written as DNA, the CDR3 is TGCAGTGCTCAGTCGGGGAACACCGGGGAGCTGTTTTTT. This gives the protein CSAQSGNTGELFF.

In its sample, this clonotype was seen a few times. A read error may produce the germline difference seen at one junction end. V usage is TRBV6-5 and J usage is TRBJ2-1, with D maybe TRBD1 (6 bases). This CDR3 comprises 14 residues. CDR1 is MNHEY, CDR2 SVGAGI, per germline. The CDR3 here is CTSSPPGAYNEQFF. DNA of the CDR3: TGTACCAGCAGTCCTCCAGGGGCCTACAATGAGCAGTTCTTC.

Notes on this clonotype: This may stem from a read error, because a much larger clone lies one nucleotide away. Here the CDR3 reads CASSRGGLGETQYF. Here the CDR3 DNA reads TGTGCCAGCAGCCGCGGGGGACTAGGGGAGACCCAGTACTTC. This rearrangement joins TRBV7-8 to TRBJ2-5, with 8 nucleotides matching TRBD2. J gave up 5 bases and V 5 bases, and 7 bases lay outside the gene matches. Germline CDR1 SGHVS, CDR2 FQNEAQ. The CDR3 totals 14 residues.

This clonotype was detected a few times. The rearrangement joins TRBV24-1 to TRBJ2-1, with a tentative D call TRBD1 (5 bases). This CDR3 contains 16 residues. Deletions cut 3 bases from V and 3 bases from J, with 14 bases between. CDR1 and CDR2 (germline): KGHDR, SFDVKD. CDR3 nucleotides: TGTGCCACCAGTGATCCCTCAGGAAGGGGCTACAATGAGCAGTTCTTC. Its translation: CATSDPSGRGYNEQFF.

V is TRBV25-1 and J is TRBJ1-1, with D tentatively TRBD1 (5 bases). V was pared by 1 base and J by 4 bases, with 13 bases between. The CDR3 consists of 15 residues. Germline V gene lookup returns CDR1 MGHDK and CDR2 SYGVNS. The CDR3 sequence is CASSESWGRGTEAFF. CDR3 in DNA: TGTGCCAGCAGTGAATCGTGGGGGAGGGGCACTGAAGCTTTCTTT.

This clonotype was observed a single time. The chain links TRBV4-1 to TRBJ2-1, with 7 bases aligning to TRBD2. Germline V CDR1 and CDR2: MGHRA, YSYEKL. The CDR3 is 18 residues long. V was pared by 1 base and J by 0 bases, with 9 bases of the junction left unmatched. The CDR3 coding sequence is TGCGCCAGCAGCCAAGGGGTAAAAGCGGGAAGCTCCTACAATGAGCAGTTCTTC. Its protein is CASSQGVKAGSSYNEQFF.

Details on this clonotype: A much larger clone differs by one base, so this may be a read error. V is TRBV7-3 and J is TRBJ2-3, with a possible D match to TRBD2 (5 bases). Trimming took 1 base from V and 4 from J, leaving 15 bases between them. CDR3 size: 16 residues. The germline gives CDR1 SGHTA, CDR2 FQGTGA. CDR3 region: CASSLRGGCWADTQYF. For the CDR3, the DNA is TGTGCCAGCAGCTTAAGAGGCGGGTGTTGGGCAGATACGCAGTATTTT. Full variable domain (outside the CDR3, taken from reference TRBV7-3 and TRBJ2-3): GAGVSQTPSNKVTEKGKYVELRCDPISGHTALYWYRQSLGQGPEFLIYFQGTGAADDSGLPNDRFFAVRPEGSVSTLKIQRTERGDSAVYLCASSLRGGCWADTQYFGPGTRLTVL.

V and J are TRBV7-9 and TRBJ2-7; a weak D match, TRBD2 (6 bases). The CDR3 loop spans 18 amino acids. Trimming left V 4 bases short and J 1 base short, with 23 bases between. Per the germline V gene, CDR1 is SEHNR and CDR2 is FQNEAQ (reference sequence). CDR3 in amino acids: CASSSSGLAGMASYEQYF. In DNA, the CDR3 is TGTGCCAGCAGCTCCAGTGGACTGGCGGGAATGGCTTCCTACGAGCAGTACTTC. Full variable domain (remainder filled in from reference TRBV7-9 and TRBJ2-7): DTGVSQNPRHKITKRGQNVTFRCDPISEHNRLYWYRQTLGQGPEFLTYFQNEAQLEKSRLLSDRFSAERPKGSFSTLEIQRTEQGDSAMYLCASSSSGLAGMASYEQYFGPGTRLTVT.

This clonotype was picked up a small number of times. Mismatch with germline at one junction end may stem from a read error. The chain is built from TRBV2 and TRBJ2-4; 13 positions agree with TRBD2. Germline V lookup: CDR1 SNHLY, CDR2 FYNNEI. The CDR3 is 18 amino acids. The DNA of the CDR3 is TGTGCCGGCAGAGGGACTAGCGGGGCCCCAACCTCCAAAAACATTCAGTACTTC. This gives the protein CAGRGTSGAPTSKNIQYF.

This clonotype was observed a few times. The rearrangement links TRBV28 to TRBJ2-7; TRBD1 might be the D (5 bases). The ends were cut back, 3 bases at V and 3 bases at J, with 9 bases in the middle. CDR1 and CDR2 from the germline V gene are MDHEN and SYDVKM. The CDR3 covers 13 residues. The DNA for the CDR3 is TGTGCCAGCAGTTTTCAGGGTTACTACGAGCAGTACTTC. Protein product: CASSFQGYYEQYF.

The chain uses TRBV20-1 and TRBJ2-7; D tentatively reads TRBD1 or TRBD2 (5 bases each). The germline V gene has CDR1 DFQATT and CDR2 SNEGSKA (reference sequence). Trimming left V 3 bases short and J 0 bases short, with 12 bases between. The CDR3 is made up of 14 amino acids. Here the CDR3 DNA reads TGCAGTGCTAGGAGGGGAAAGGCCTCCTACGAGCAGTACTTC. It is translated as CSARRGKASYEQYF.

This clonotype has only a few counts. J is TRBJ2-5 and V is TRBV12-5; TRBD1 matches at 10 bases. The germline V gene encodes CDR1 LGHNT and CDR2 FRNRAP. V shed 7 bases and J 5 bases; nucleotides not matched to a gene: 10. The CDR3 sequence is 15 residues long. CDR3 amino acids: CASATPGQGRETQYF. The CDR3 DNA is TGTGCTAGTGCCACGCCGGGACAGGGGCGGGAGACCCAGTACTTC.

This clonotype was detected ten times or more. This chain joins TRBV29-1 and TRBJ1-4; tentatively, D is TRBD1 (5 bases). The CDR3 is 12 residues long. Germline V CDR1 and CDR2: SQVTM, ANQGSEA. The V gene lost 4 bases and the J gene lost 7 bases, with 10 bases spanning the gap. CDR3 sequence reads: CSVVFGGEKLFF. In DNA form, the CDR3 reads TGCAGCGTTGTTTTTGGGGGTGAAAAACTGTTTTTT.